Given below is one T cell receptor beta chain in context. In the original workflow: Nucleated cell number was recorded as an estimate derived from reference gene primer amplification. TCRdb's table, derived via immunoSEQ multiplex PCR, lists solely in-frame clones and lacks some. The V and J calls and clone size were taken over from that table, and D and trimming were inferred from the DNA. Found here are approximately 97,000 clones, 80% to 90% of them singletons; the top ten hold roughly 20%. The sample is drawn from a study of blood T cell repertoires in COVID-19. Study information: Whether acute or convalescent, the COVID-19 samples came from the United States, Italy and Spain. Nucleic acid was either cDNA or gDNA, and it came from T cells, B-cell-depleted T cells, or PBMCs.

Unmatched junction bases numbered 9, after V lost 3 bases and J lost 4 bases. The germline V gene encodes CDR1 LNHDA and CDR2 SQIVND (reference sequence). This CDR3 has 15 amino acids. The J gene is TRBJ2-7, the V gene TRBV19; TRBD2 matches at 7 bases. The sequence was collected from an elderly woman with acute or convalescent COVID-19. The sequencing sample was made of peripheral blood. CDR3 in DNA: TGTGCCAGTAGTATGTCAGGCGGGGGATTTTACGAGCAGTACTTC. Translation: CASSMSGGGFYEQYF.